The clone carrying this TCR beta chain was picked up one time. This sample stems from a study of immune evolution from preneoplasia to lung adenocarcinoma. Some clones are missing from TCRdb's copy, which holds only in-frame ones; the method was immunoSEQ multiplex PCR. The profile shows roughly 2,800 clones, around 90% of them singletons. The sequence was collected from a person aged 70 to 85 with lung adenocarcinoma. Sequencing was performed on FFPE adjacent normal lung tissue.

Here the CDR3 reads CASSVSLQGYAFF. The CDR3 DNA follows: TGTGCCAGCAGTGTTTCGTTACAGGGATACGCTTTCTTT. V is TRBV6-1 and J is TRBJ1-1; D is perhaps TRBD1 (6 bases). Trimming left V 4 bases short and J 11 bases short, with 17 bases between. Germline V gene data show CDR1 as MNHNS and CDR2 as SASEGT. The CDR3 totals 13 residues.